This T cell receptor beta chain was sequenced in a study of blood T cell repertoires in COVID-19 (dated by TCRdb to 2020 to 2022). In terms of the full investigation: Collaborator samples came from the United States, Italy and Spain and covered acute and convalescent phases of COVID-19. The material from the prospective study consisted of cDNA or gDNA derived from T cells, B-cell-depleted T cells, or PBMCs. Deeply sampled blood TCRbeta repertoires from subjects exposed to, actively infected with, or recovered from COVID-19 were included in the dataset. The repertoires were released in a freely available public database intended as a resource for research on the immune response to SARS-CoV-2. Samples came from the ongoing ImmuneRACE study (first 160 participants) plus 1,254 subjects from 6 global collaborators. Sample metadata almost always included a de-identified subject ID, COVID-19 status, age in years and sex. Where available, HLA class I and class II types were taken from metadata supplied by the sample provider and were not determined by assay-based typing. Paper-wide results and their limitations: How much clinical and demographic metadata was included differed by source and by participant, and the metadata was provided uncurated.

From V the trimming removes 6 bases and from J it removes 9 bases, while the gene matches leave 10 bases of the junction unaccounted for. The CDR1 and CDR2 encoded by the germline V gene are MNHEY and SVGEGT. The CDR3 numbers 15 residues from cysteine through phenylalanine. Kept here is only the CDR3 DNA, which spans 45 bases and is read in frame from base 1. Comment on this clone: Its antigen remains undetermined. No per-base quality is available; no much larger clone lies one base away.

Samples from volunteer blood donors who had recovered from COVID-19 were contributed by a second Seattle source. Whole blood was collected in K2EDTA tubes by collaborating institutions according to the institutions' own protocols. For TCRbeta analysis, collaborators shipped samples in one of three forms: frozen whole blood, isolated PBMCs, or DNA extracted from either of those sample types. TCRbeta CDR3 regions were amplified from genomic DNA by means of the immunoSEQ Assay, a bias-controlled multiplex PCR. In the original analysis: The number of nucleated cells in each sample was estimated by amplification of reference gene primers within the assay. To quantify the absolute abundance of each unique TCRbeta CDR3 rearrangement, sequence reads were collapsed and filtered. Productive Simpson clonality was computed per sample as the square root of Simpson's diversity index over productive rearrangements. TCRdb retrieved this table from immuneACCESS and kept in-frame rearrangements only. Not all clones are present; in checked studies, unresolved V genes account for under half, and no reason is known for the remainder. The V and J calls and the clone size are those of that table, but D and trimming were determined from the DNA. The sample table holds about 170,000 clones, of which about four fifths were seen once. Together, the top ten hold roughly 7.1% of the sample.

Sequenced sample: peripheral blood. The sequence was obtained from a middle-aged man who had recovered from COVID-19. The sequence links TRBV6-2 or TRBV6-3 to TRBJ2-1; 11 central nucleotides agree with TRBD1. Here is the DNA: TGTGCCAGCAGCCCCGGGACAGGGGGTTTACGTGAGCAGTTCTTC. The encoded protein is CASSPGTGGLREQFF.